This TCR beta chain stems from a study of T-cell memory formation after mild COVID-19. Points from the study as a whole: Most CD4+ clones that shrank were in CM and EM, while CD8+ ones turned up in EMRA. The authors left the SARS-CoV-2 specificity of second-wave clones peaking on day 37 unconfirmed.

Germline values: CDR1 MGHRA, CDR2 YSYEKL. The CDR3 runs to 14 residues. Trimming took 4 bases from V and 7 from J, leaving 14 bases between them. MiXCR was run by TCRdb on the 5' RACE reads, yielding one entry per CDR3 protein. The table lists under 550,000 distinct CDR3 sequences, about 18% of them singletons, with more than 9% in the top ten. The table lists this clonotype with a few counts. As yet, its antigen is unknown. Sequencing used PBMCs or a T cell subset sorted from them (not recorded which). This TCR derives from an adult woman who had mild COVID-19 (a few samples of this study predate the infection). Cell type and time point are not known. The chain recombines TRBV4-1 with TRBJ1-5; D is unclear. As DNA, the CDR3 is TGCGCCAGCAGCCGGTCGAGGGATTGGCAGCCCCAGCATTTT. Protein: CASSRSRDWQPQHF.